Sequencing of this T cell receptor (beta chain) was carried out in a study of T cells in Graves' hyperthyroidism and ophthalmopathy. Note on this clonotype: The junction does not match germline at one end; this may be a read error.

TCR beta CDR3 regions were amplified from RNA transcripts. Initially, a first-round RT-PCR of the TCR CDR3 employed the HTBI primer set. TCRdb re-called the multiplex PCR reads with MiXCR, one entry per CDR3 protein. The sample carries about 350,000 distinct CDR3 sequences, roughly 14% recorded once. The V gene's germline CDR1 is SQVTM and CDR2 ANQGSEA. CDR3 length: 16 residues. The genes are TRBV29-1 and TRBJ2-2; TRBD2 agrees at 7 bases. What was sequenced was blood. This sequence was found in a woman between 25 and 40 years old with Graves' hyperthyroidism. CDR3 region: CSVGTTGGGITGELFF. The CDR3 coding sequence is TGCAGCGTTGGGACGACGGGAGGAGGCATTACCGGCGAGCTGTTTTTT.